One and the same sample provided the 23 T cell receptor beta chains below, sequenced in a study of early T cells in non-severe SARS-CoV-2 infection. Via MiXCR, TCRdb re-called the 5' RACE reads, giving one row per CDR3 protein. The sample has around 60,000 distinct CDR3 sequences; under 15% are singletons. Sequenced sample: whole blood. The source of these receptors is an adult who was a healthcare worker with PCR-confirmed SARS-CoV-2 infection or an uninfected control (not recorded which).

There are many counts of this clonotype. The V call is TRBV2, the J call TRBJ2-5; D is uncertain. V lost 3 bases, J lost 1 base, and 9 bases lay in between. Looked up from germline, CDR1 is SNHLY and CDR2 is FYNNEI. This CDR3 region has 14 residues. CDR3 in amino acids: CASSDAGSQETQYF. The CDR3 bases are TGTGCCAGCAGTGATGCCGGCTCCCAAGAGACCCAGTACTTC.

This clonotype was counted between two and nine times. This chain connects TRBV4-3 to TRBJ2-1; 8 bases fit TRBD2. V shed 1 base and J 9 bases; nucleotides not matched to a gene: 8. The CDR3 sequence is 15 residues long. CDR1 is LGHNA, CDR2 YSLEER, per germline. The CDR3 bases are TGCGCCAGCAGCCAAGCCCGGAGTGCGGGAGGTGAGCAGTTCTTC. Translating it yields CASSQARSAGGEQFF.

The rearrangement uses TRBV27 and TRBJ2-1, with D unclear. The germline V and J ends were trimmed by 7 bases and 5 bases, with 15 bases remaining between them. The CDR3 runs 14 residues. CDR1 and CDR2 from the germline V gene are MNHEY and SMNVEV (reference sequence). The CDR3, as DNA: TGTGCCAGCACACCCACCCTTGTAAACAATGAGCAGTTCTTC. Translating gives CASTPTLVNNEQFF.

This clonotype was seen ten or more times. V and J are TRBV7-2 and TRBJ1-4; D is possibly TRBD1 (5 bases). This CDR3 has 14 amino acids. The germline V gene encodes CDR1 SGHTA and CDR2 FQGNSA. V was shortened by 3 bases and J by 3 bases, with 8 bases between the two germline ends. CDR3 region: CASSFQGSNEKLFF. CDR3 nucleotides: TGTGCCAGCAGCTTCCAGGGATCTAATGAAAAACTGTTTTTT.

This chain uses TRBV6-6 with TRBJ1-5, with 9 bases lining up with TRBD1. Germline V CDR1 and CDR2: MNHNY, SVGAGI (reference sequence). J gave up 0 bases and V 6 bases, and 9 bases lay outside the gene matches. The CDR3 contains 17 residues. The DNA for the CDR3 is TGTGCCAGCAGAACTATCACAGGGGGCCTTAGCAATCAGCCCCAGCATTTT. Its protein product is CASRTITGGLSNQPQHF.

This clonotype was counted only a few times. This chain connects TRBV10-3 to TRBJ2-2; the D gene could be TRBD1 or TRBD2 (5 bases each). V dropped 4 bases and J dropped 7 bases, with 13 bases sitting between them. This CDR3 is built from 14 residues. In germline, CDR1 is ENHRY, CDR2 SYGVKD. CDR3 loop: CAISARGEDGELFF. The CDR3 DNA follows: TGTGCCATCAGTGCTAGGGGAGAGGACGGGGAGCTGTTTTTT.

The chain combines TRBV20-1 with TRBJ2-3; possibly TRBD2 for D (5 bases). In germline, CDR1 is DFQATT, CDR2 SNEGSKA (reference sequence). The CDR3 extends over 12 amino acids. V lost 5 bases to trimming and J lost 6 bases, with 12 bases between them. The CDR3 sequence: CSAWEQFDTQYF. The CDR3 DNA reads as TGCAGTGCTTGGGAGCAATTCGATACGCAGTATTTT.

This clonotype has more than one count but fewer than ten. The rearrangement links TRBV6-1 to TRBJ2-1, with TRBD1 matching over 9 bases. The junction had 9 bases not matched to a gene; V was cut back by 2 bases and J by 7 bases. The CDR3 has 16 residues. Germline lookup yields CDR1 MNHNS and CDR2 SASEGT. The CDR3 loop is CASSEQAQGARNEQFF. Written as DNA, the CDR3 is TGTGCCAGCAGTGAACAGGCACAGGGGGCGAGAAATGAGCAGTTCTTC.

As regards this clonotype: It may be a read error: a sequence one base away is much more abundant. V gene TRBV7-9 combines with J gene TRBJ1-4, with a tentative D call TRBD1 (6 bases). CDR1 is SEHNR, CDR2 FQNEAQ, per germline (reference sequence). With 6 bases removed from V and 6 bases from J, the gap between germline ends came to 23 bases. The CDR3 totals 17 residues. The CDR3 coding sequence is TGTGCCAGCAGTTTTACCGGGACAAGGGGCACCTATGAAAAACTGTTTTTT. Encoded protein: CASSFTGTRGTYEKLFF.

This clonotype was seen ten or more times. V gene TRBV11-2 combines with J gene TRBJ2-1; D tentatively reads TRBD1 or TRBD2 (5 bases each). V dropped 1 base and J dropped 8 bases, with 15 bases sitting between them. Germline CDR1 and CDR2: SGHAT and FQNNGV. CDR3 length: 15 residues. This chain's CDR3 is CASSLGDVGADEQFF. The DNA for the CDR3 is TGTGCCAGCAGCTTAGGGGACGTAGGGGCTGATGAGCAGTTCTTC.

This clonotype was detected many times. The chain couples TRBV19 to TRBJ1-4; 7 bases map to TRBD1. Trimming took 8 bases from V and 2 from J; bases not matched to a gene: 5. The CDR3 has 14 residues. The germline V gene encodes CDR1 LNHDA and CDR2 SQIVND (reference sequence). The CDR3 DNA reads TGTGCCAGTCAAGGACAGGCCACTAATGAAAAACTGTTTTTT. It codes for CASQGQATNEKLFF.

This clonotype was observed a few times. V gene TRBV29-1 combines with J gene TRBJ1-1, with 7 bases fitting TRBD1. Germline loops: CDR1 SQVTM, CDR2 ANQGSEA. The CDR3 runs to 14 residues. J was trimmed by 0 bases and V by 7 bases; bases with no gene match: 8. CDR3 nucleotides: TGCAGCGCTACGGGACAGAGGATGAACACTGAAGCTTTCTTT. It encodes CSATGQRMNTEAFF.

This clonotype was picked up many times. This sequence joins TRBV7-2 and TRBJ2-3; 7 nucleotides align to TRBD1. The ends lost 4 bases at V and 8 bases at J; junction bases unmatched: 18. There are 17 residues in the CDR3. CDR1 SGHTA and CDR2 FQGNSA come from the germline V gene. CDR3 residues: CASSSGTDFYIWGTQYF. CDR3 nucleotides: TGTGCCAGCAGCTCCGGGACAGATTTTTATATTTGGGGTACGCAGTATTTT. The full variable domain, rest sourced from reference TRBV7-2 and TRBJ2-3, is GAGVSQSPSNKVTEKGKDVELRCDPISGHTALYWYRQSLGQGLEFLIYFQGNSAPDKSGLPSDRFSAERTGGSVSTLTIQRTQQEDSAVYLCASSSGTDFYIWGTQYFGPGTRLTVL.

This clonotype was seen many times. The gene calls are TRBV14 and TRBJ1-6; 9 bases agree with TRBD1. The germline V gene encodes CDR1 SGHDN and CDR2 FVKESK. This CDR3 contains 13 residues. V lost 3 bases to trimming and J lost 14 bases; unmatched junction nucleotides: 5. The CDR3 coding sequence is TGTGCCAGCAGCCACGGCGGGACAGGGTCCCTCCACTTT. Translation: CASSHGGTGSLHF.

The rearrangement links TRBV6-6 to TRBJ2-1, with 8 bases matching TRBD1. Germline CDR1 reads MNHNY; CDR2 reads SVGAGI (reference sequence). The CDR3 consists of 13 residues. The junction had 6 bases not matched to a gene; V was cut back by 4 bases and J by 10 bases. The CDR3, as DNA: TGTGCCAGCAGTTTAGACAGGGGTAACGAGCAGTTCTTC. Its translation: CASSLDRGNEQFF.

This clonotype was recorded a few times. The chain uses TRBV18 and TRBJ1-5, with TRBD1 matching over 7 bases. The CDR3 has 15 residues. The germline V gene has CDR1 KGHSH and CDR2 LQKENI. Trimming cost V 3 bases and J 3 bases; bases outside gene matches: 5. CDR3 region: CASSPQGGDNQPQHF. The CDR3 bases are TGTGCCAGCTCACCCCAGGGGGGAGACAATCAGCCCCAGCATTTT.

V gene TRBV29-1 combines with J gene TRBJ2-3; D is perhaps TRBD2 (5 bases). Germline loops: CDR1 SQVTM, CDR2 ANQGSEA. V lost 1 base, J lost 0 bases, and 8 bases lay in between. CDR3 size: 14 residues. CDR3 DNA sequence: TGCAGCGTTGAAGGTCCGGGAAGCACAGATACGCAGTATTTT. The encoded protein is CSVEGPGSTDTQYF.

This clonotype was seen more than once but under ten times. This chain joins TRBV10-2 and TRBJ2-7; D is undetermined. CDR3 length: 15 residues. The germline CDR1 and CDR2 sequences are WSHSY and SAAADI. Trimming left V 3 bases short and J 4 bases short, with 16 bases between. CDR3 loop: CASSDLEYSSYEQYF. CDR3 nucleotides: TGCGCCAGCAGTGATTTGGAATACAGTTCGTACGAGCAGTACTTC.

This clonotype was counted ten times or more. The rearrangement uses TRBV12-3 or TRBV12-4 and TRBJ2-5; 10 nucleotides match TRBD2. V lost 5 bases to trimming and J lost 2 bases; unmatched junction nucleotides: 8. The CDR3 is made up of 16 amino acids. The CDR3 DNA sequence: TGTGCCAGCAGTACCATGACTAGCGGGCCTCAAGAGACCCAGTACTTC. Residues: CASSTMTSGPQETQYF.

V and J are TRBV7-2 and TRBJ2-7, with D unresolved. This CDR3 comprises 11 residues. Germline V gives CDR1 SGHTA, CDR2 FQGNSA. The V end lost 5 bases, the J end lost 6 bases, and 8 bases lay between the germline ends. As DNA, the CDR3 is TGTGCCAGCAGCCCCCCCGGCGAGCAGTACTTC. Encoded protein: CASSPPGEQYF. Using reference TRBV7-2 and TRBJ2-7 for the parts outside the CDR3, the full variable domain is GAGVSQSPSNKVTEKGKDVELRCDPISGHTALYWYRQSLGQGLEFLIYFQGNSAPDKSGLPSDRFSAERTGGSVSTLTIQRTQQEDSAVYLCASSPPGEQYFGPGTRLTVT.

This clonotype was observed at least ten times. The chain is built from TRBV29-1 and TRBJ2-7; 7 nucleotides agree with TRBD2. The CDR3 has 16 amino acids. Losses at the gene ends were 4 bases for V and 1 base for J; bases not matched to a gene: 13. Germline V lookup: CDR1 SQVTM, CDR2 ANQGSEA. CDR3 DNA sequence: TGCAGCGTTGGCGGCTTGGTTAGCGGGTCTTCCTACGAGCAGTACTTC. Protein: CSVGGLVSGSSYEQYF.

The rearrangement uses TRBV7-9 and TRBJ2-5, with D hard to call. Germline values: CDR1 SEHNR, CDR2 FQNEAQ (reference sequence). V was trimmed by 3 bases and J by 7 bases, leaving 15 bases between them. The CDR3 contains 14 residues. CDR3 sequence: CASSFYSPDGTQYF. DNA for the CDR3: TGTGCCAGCAGCTTTTATAGTCCAGACGGGACCCAGTACTTC.

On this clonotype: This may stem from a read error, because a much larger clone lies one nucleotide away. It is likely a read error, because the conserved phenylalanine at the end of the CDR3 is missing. The CDR3 loop reads CASSPGQVDEQFS. DNA of the CDR3: TGTGCCAGCTCACCTGGACAGGTCGATGAGCAGTTCTCC. The genes are TRBV18 and TRBJ2-1; 7 positions match TRBD1. V gave up 3 bases and J gave up 8 bases; unmatched junction bases: 4. In germline, CDR1 is KGHSH, CDR2 LQKENI. This CDR3 has 13 residues.